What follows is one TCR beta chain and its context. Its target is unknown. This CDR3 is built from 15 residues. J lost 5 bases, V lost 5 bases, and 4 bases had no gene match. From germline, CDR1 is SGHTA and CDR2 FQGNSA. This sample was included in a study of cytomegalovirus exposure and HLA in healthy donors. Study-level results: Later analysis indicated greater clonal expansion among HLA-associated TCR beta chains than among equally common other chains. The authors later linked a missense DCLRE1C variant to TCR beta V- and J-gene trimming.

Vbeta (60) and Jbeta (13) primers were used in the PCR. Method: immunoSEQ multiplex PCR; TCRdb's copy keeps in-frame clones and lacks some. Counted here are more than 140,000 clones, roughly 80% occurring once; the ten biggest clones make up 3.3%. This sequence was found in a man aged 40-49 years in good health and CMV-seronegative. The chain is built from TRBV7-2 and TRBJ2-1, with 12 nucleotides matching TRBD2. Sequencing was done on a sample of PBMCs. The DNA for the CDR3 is TGTGCCAGCAGCAAGGGACTAGCGGGTAACAATGAGCAGTTCTTC. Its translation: CASSKGLAGNNEQFF.